This entry lists 21 T cell receptor beta chains sequenced from one sample in a study of T cells in Graves' hyperthyroidism and ophthalmopathy. Regions amplified from RNA transcripts were the TCR beta CDR3 regions. The TCR CDR3 was amplified in a first-round RT-PCR using the HTBI primer set. TCRdb fed the multiplex PCR reads into MiXCR, producing one record per CDR3 protein. The sample lists 350,000 or so distinct CDR3 sequences; about 20% were seen once. The sample consisted of blood. The origin of the receptors is a woman in her forties or fifties with Graves' hyperthyroidism.

This clonotype was seen repeatedly, ten times or more. V gene TRBV4-1 combines with J gene TRBJ2-7; D unclear. The V gene's germline CDR1 is MGHRA and CDR2 YSYEKL. CDR3 length equals 13 residues. Trimming stripped 1 base from V and 6 bases from J, with 10 bases between. DNA for the CDR3: TGCGCCAGCAGCCAAGGAATGGGTAGCGAGCAGTACTTC. This sequence encodes CASSQGMGSEQYF.

The chain is built from TRBV19 and TRBJ1-1, with no clear D. CDR1 is LNHDA, CDR2 SQIVND, per germline (reference sequence). This CDR3 comprises 13 residues. V was shortened by 2 bases and J by 2 bases, with 6 bases between the two germline ends. CDR3 loop: CASSIQINTEAFF. The DNA of the CDR3 is TGTGCCAGTAGTATACAGATCAACACTGAAGCTTTCTTT.

Regarding this clonotype: A single base separates this from a much larger clone, so it may be a read error. The CDR3 protein is CASSQWYTGELFF. The CDR3 DNA sequence: TGTGCCAGCAGCCAATGGTACACCGGGGAGCTGTTTTTT. V gene TRBV14 combines with J gene TRBJ2-2; D uncertain. Trimming removed 2 bases at V and 3 bases at J, with 4 bases between. CDR3 length: 13 residues. Germline V lookup: CDR1 SGHDN, CDR2 FVKESK.

This clonotype was seen many times. The chain joins TRBV5-1 to TRBJ2-1; 8 bases line up with TRBD2. V was clipped by 0 bases and J by 2 bases; unmatched bases: 4. The germline V gene has CDR1 SGHRS and CDR2 YFSETQ. CDR3 size: 16 residues. The CDR3 loop is CASSLAGTRAYNEQFF. CDR3 DNA: TGCGCCAGCAGCTTGGCCGGGACTAGGGCCTACAATGAGCAGTTCTTC.

The chain is built from TRBV10-3 and TRBJ2-7; 8 bases line up with TRBD2. V was pared by 4 bases and J by 2 bases, with 7 bases of the junction left unmatched. CDR1 and CDR2 from the germline V gene are ENHRY and SYGVKD. The CDR3 sequence is 15 residues long. This CDR3 is CAISGGSGRPYEQYF. DNA for the CDR3: TGTGCCATCAGTGGCGGCAGCGGGAGACCCTACGAGCAGTACTTC.

This clonotype has at least ten counts. The CDR3 here is CSASSPGVSIEQYF. The CDR3 DNA sequence: TGCAGTGCTAGTTCCCCGGGAGTGTCGATCGAGCAGTACTTC. The chain recombines TRBV20-1 with TRBJ2-7; D is possibly TRBD2 (6 bases). Germline values: CDR1 DFQATT, CDR2 SNEGSKA (reference sequence). CDR3 length: 14 residues. Trimming cost V 3 bases and J 6 bases, with 18 bases left between them.

This clonotype was counted between two and nine times. The gene calls are TRBV30 and TRBJ1-6; possible D gene TRBD1, 6 bases. CDR3 length: 15 residues. Germline CDR1 is GTSNPN and CDR2 is SVGIG (reference sequence). The V end lost 0 bases, the J end lost 5 bases, and 11 bases lay between the germline ends. In nucleotides, the CDR3 is TGTGCCTGGAGTGTTAGGGACATAGATAATTCACCCCTCCACTTT. It translates to CAWSVRDIDNSPLHF.

This clonotype was recorded many times. V and J are TRBV28 and TRBJ1-5, with a weak D call TRBD1 (6 bases). With 8 bases removed from V and 4 bases from J, the gap between germline ends came to 18 bases. The CDR3 is 15 amino acids. Germline loops: CDR1 MDHEN, CDR2 SYDVKM. The CDR3 reads CASCSQGEGNQPQHF. CDR3 nucleotides: TGTGCCAGCTGTTCACAGGGAGAGGGGAATCAGCCCCAGCATTTT.

This clonotype came up a few times. This chain uses TRBV3-1 with TRBJ2-1; D remains unclear. The CDR3 runs 15 residues. The germline V and J ends were trimmed by 6 bases and 0 bases, with 12 bases remaining between them. The germline gives CDR1 LGHDT, CDR2 YNNKEL (reference sequence). This CDR3 is CASRRSAVSYNEQFF. CDR3 coding DNA: TGTGCCAGCAGGCGCTCGGCGGTCTCCTACAATGAGCAGTTCTTC.

Many counts were recorded for this clonotype. V is TRBV30 and J is TRBJ1-2; D is undetermined. Germline CDR1 is GTSNPN and CDR2 is SVGIG (reference sequence). There are 13 residues in the CDR3. Between the trimmed V and J ends, which lost 0 bases and 8 bases, there was a span of 13 bases. The CDR3 sequence: CAWSVMRVEGYTF. DNA for the CDR3: TGTGCCTGGAGTGTAATGAGGGTCGAGGGCTACACCTTC.

The gene calls are TRBV6-1 and TRBJ1-5; no definite D call. CDR3 size: 15 residues. V was trimmed by 7 bases and J by 1 base, leaving 14 bases between them. Germline V gives CDR1 MNHNS, CDR2 SASEGT. The CDR3 loop is CASTLEPGSNQPQHF. The CDR3 DNA sequence: TGTGCCAGCACTCTAGAGCCGGGAAGCAATCAGCCCCAGCATTTT.

The gene calls are TRBV6-2 or TRBV6-3 and TRBJ1-2; maybe TRBD1 (5 bases). The germline gives CDR1 MNHEY, CDR2 SVGEGT. The length of the CDR3 is 14 residues. With 0 bases removed from V and 8 bases from J, the gap between germline ends came to 13 bases. CDR3 DNA sequence: TGTGCCAGCAGTTACTCGGCGGGGGACGGGGGCTACACCTTC. This codes for CASSYSAGDGGYTF.

The rearrangement uses TRBV5-1 and TRBJ2-5; D perhaps matches TRBD2 (6 bases). The germline V gene has CDR1 SGHRS and CDR2 YFSETQ. The V and J ends lost 4 bases and 4 bases respectively, with 11 bases between them. CDR3 length: 13 residues. The CDR3 region has the DNA TGCGCCAGCAGCACCGGGGGTGGAGAGACCCAGTACTTC. Its protein product is CASSTGGGETQYF.

The chain is built from TRBV19 and TRBJ2-4; D may match TRBD1 or TRBD2 (5 bases each). The germline CDR1 and CDR2 sequences are LNHDA and SQIVND (reference sequence). The CDR3 is made up of 14 amino acids. The V end was cut by 5 bases, the J end by 6 bases, with 14 bases between. CDR3 in DNA: TGTGCCAGTAGTCCGCCGGGACGGGGAAACATTCAGTACTTC. The encoded protein is CASSPPGRGNIQYF.

Many counts were recorded for this clonotype. An end of the junction differs from the germline gene, which may be a read error. This chain joins TRBV7-7 and TRBJ2-3; 8 bases map to TRBD2. Germline-derived CDR1 and CDR2 are SSHAT and FNYEAQ (reference sequence). The CDR3 runs to 14 residues. The CDR3 loop reads CASSLAGLGNTQYF. The CDR3 DNA is TGTGCTAGCAGCTTGGCGGGACTAGGAAATACGCAGTATTTT.

The chain combines TRBV7-8 with TRBJ2-2, with 8 bases that match TRBD1. V was clipped by 3 bases and J by 6 bases; unmatched bases: 15. This CDR3 is 18 amino acids long. Germline values: CDR1 SGHVS, CDR2 FQNEAQ. As DNA, the CDR3 is TGTGCCAGCAGCTTCGGAGCGGGTGACAGGGGAGCGCCCGGGGAGCTGTTTTTT. This gives the protein CASSFGAGDRGAPGELFF. The complete variable domain, with remaining parts taken from reference TRBV7-8 and TRBJ2-2, reads GAGVSQSPRYKVAKRGQDVALRCDPISGHVSLFWYQQALGQGPEFLTYFQNEAQLDKSGLPSDRFFAERPEGSVSTLKIQRTQQEDSAVYLCASSFGAGDRGAPGELFFGEGSRLTVL.

This clonotype showed up many times. The chain is built from TRBV7-3 and TRBJ1-2, with D possibly being TRBD1 (5 bases). V shed 5 bases and J shed 7 bases, with 20 bases lying between them. CDR1 and CDR2 from the germline V gene are SGHTA and FQGTGA. The CDR3 runs to 15 residues. For the CDR3, the DNA is TGTGCCAGCAGCCCCTCTGGGACTTTGGCGGCTGGCTACACCTTC. This translates into CASSPSGTLAAGYTF.

The rearrangement links TRBV19 to TRBJ1-5; no firm D call. The ends were cut back, 1 base at V and 14 bases at J, with 12 bases in the middle. The CDR3 has 12 amino acids. Germline V gives CDR1 LNHDA, CDR2 SQIVND (reference sequence). CDR3 region: CASSIGVAGKHF. CDR3 DNA: TGTGCCAGTAGTATAGGGGTAGCTGGGAAGCATTTT. The full variable domain, its missing parts supplied by reference TRBV19 and TRBJ1-5, is DGGITQSPKYLFRKEGQNVTLSCEQNLNHDAMYWYRQDPGQGLRLIYYSQIVNDFQKGDIAEGYSVSREKKESFPLTVTSAQKNPTAFYLCASSIGVAGKHFGDGTRLSIL.

Many counts were recorded for this clonotype. The rearrangement uses TRBV6-5 and TRBJ2-7; possibly TRBD1 or TRBD2 for D (5 bases each). CDR1 is MNHEY and CDR2 is SVGAGI in the germline V gene. The length of the CDR3 is 14 residues. The V end was cut by 2 bases, the J end by 3 bases, with 11 bases between. In DNA form, the CDR3 reads TGTGCCAGCAGTTACAGGGACCCAGACTACGAGCAGTACTTC. Translation gives CASSYRDPDYEQYF.

This clonotype was found a few times. This chain uses TRBV2 with TRBJ2-7; 9 bases are a match to TRBD2. Germline lookup yields CDR1 SNHLY and CDR2 FYNNEI. Trimming at V came to 2 bases and at J to 3 bases, leaving 8 bases not matched to a gene. There are 16 residues in the CDR3. The CDR3 here is CASSEPRLADNYEQYF. As DNA, the CDR3 is TGTGCCAGCAGTGAACCCCGACTAGCGGACAACTACGAGCAGTACTTC.

The chain carries TRBV11-2 and TRBJ1-2; D is undetermined. The CDR3 length is 13 residues. V shed 2 bases and J shed 4 bases, with 8 bases lying between them. CDR1 is SGHAT, CDR2 FQNNGV, per germline. In nucleotides, the CDR3 is TGTGCCAGCAGCTTACGACGGGCCTATGGCTACACCTTC. It is translated as CASSLRRAYGYTF.